These 16 T cell receptor beta chains came from one sample sequenced in a study of blood T cell repertoires in COVID-19. Clones were read by immunoSEQ multiplex PCR, and TCRdb kept only the in-frame ones, dropping some. Of fewer than 150,000 clones in the sample, over 70% were seen once. The specimen sequenced was peripheral blood. The receptors stem from a man at least 80 years old with acute or convalescent COVID-19.

This clone was seen only a few times. The V and J genes are TRBV9 and TRBJ1-6; 8 bases fit TRBD1. The CDR3 spans 14 residues. Looked up from germline, CDR1 is SGDLS and CDR2 is YYNGEE. After removal of 5 bases from V and 8 bases from J, the junction contained 6 bases not matched to a gene. CDR3 bases: TGTGCCAGCAGAGGACAGGGAGGGCATTCACCCCTCCACTTT. Amino acid sequence: CASRGQGGHSPLHF.

The chain employs TRBV18 and TRBJ1-1, with D unresolved. The CDR3 is 17 amino acids. Per germline, CDR1 KGHSH and CDR2 LQKENI. The V and J ends lost 3 bases and 0 bases respectively, with 17 bases between them. CDR3 sequence: CASSPNRGSGMNTEAFF. CDR3 DNA sequence: TGTGCCAGCTCACCTAACCGGGGAAGTGGAATGAACACTGAAGCTTTCTTT. The entire variable domain, with the rest obtained from reference TRBV18 and TRBJ1-1, is as follows: NAGVMQNPRHLVRRRGQEARLRCSPMKGHSHVYWYRQLPEEGLKFMVYLQKENIIDESGMPKERFSAEFPKEGPSILRIQQVVRGDSAAYFCASSPNRGSGMNTEAFFGQGTRLTVV.

The V gene is TRBV6-4, the J gene TRBJ2-7; D possibly corresponds to TRBD1 (5 bases). The germline V gene encodes CDR1 MRHNA and CDR2 SNTAGT. The CDR3 length is 14 residues. V was clipped by 6 bases and J by 2 bases, with 14 bases between them. CDR3: CASRVGLYAYEQYF. CDR3 in DNA: TGTGCCAGCAGGGTGGGGCTCTATGCCTACGAGCAGTACTTC.

This chain connects TRBV6-5 to TRBJ2-3; a possible D gene is TRBD2 (5 bases). CDR1 and CDR2 (germline): MNHEY, SVGAGI. The CDR3 runs 15 residues. V was trimmed by 6 bases and J by 2 bases, leaving 15 bases between them. The CDR3 is CASSTGLPITDTQYF. As DNA, the CDR3 is TGTGCCAGCAGCACCGGACTCCCTATCACAGATACGCAGTATTTT.

The V and J genes are TRBV9 and TRBJ2-3; 11 nucleotides line up with TRBD2. This CDR3 is 18 amino acids long. V dropped 5 bases and J dropped 0; count of bases not matched to a gene: 11. Per the germline V gene, CDR1 is SGDLS and CDR2 is YYNGEE. CDR3 residues: CASSATSGGPVSTDTQYF. The CDR3 DNA follows: TGTGCCAGCAGTGCCACTAGCGGGGGCCCTGTTAGCACAGATACGCAGTATTTT.

V is TRBV12-3 or TRBV12-4 and J is TRBJ1-1; no reliable D call. There are 12 residues in the CDR3. Trimming shortened V by 1 base and J by 9 bases, and 9 bases separated the two germline ends. The CDR3 is CASSLGAPQAFF. The CDR3 bases are TGTGCCAGCAGTTTAGGGGCCCCCCAAGCTTTCTTT.

The chain recombines TRBV14 with TRBJ2-1; D call uncertain. V shed 5 bases and J shed 7 bases, with 9 bases lying between them. From germline, CDR1 is SGHDN and CDR2 FVKESK. The CDR3 sequence is 12 residues long. The CDR3 reads CASSSFGNEQFF. The CDR3, as DNA: TGTGCCAGCAGCAGTTTCGGGAATGAGCAGTTCTTC.

V usage is TRBV5-4 and J usage is TRBJ2-1; 7 bases are shared with TRBD1. CDR3 length: 16 residues. In germline, CDR1 is SGHNT, CDR2 YYREEE (reference sequence). V was clipped by 7 bases and J by 4 bases; unmatched bases: 14. The CDR3 coding sequence is TGTGCCAGCGGTGAGGGTCGGGACAGCTTATACAATGAGCAGTTCTTC. It translates to CASGEGRDSLYNEQFF.

The J gene is TRBJ1-2, the V gene TRBV6-5, with 9 bases that match TRBD1. V lost 4 bases and J lost 8; bases outside the gene matches: 11. Looked up from germline, CDR1 is MNHEY and CDR2 is SVGAGI. This CDR3 is 15 amino acids long. CDR3 sequence: CASSSTPGQGKGYTF. CDR3 in DNA: TGTGCCAGCAGTTCCACCCCGGGACAGGGAAAGGGCTACACCTTC.

The rearrangement joins TRBV5-1 to TRBJ2-2; 7 bases line up with TRBD1. The junction had 3 bases not matched to a gene; V was cut back by 4 bases and J by 0 bases. Germline CDR1 and CDR2: SGHRS and YFSETQ. There are 15 residues in the CDR3. CDR3 DNA sequence: TGCGCCAGCAGCGTCACAGGGGCGAACACCGGGGAGCTGTTTTTT. This sequence encodes CASSVTGANTGELFF.

The V call is TRBV5-5, the J call TRBJ1-2, with 8 bases that match TRBD1. Germline V CDR1 and CDR2: SGHKS, YYEKEE (reference sequence). The CDR3 has 15 amino acids. J gave up 3 bases and V 3 bases, and 7 bases lay outside the gene matches. The CDR3 DNA follows: TGTGCCAGCAGCTATACCGGGACAGGTGACTATGGCTACACCTTC. Amino acids: CASSYTGTGDYGYTF.

The chain employs TRBV12-3 or TRBV12-4 and TRBJ2-7; D is perhaps TRBD1 (5 bases). The V and J ends lost 0 bases and 6 bases respectively, with 9 bases between them. The CDR3 is 13 residues long. CDR3 sequence (DNA): TGTGCCAGCAGTTTAGCCCAGGGAACCGAGCAGTACTTC. It translates to CASSLAQGTEQYF.

This clone was seen only a few times. V and J are TRBV19 and TRBJ1-1; 8 bases agree with TRBD1. The germline gives CDR1 LNHDA, CDR2 SQIVND (reference sequence). With 6 bases clipped from V and 8 bases from J, the junction kept 5 bases outside the gene matches. The CDR3 has 12 amino acids. CDR3 loop: CASRRQGWEAFF. DNA of the CDR3: TGTGCCAGTAGAAGACAGGGGTGGGAAGCTTTCTTT.

The chain joins TRBV12-3 or TRBV12-4 to TRBJ2-7; 7 nucleotides line up with TRBD1. The junction had 11 bases not matched to a gene; V was cut back by 8 bases and J by 7 bases. The CDR3 loop spans 13 amino acids. The DNA for the CDR3 is TGTGCCAGCCGGGACAGTGCCCTGCTGGAGCAGTACTTC. Its translation: CASRDSALLEQYF.

Details on this clone: Different DNA sequences within this sample yield the same CDR3. The genes are TRBV15 and TRBJ2-7; TRBD1 is a possible D gene (6 bases). CDR1 and CDR2 from the germline V gene are LNHNV and YYDKDF (reference sequence). CDR3 size: 13 residues. V was pared by 0 bases and J by 4 bases, with 7 bases between. CDR3 loop: CATSRDRGYEQYF. The CDR3 DNA reads as TGTGCCACCAGCAGAGACAGGGGATACGAGCAGTACTTC.

The chain has TRBV12-5 and TRBJ2-4; the D gene is possibly TRBD1 (6 bases). Trimming stripped 2 bases from V and 2 bases from J, with 25 bases between. Looked up from germline, CDR1 is LGHNT and CDR2 is FRNRAP. This CDR3 contains 20 residues. In DNA form, the CDR3 reads TGTGCTAGTGGTTTGAGAGGGCGATTTTTACAGGGAGCACCCAAAAACATTCAGTACTTC. Its translation: CASGLRGRFLQGAPKNIQYF.